The 5 T cell receptor beta chains in this list originate from one sample, sequenced in a study of T-cell memory formation after mild COVID-19. TCRdb reprocessed the 5' RACE reads with MiXCR, giving one entry per CDR3 protein. This table holds about 390,000 distinct CDR3 sequences, approximately 15% found once. The sequencing input was PBMCs or a T cell subset sorted from them (not recorded which). These receptors all stem from a man aged 18-30 years who had mild COVID-19 (a few samples of this study predate the infection). Cell type and time point are not known.

This CDR3 is CATSDPGPWGNEQFF. CDR3 DNA sequence: TGTGCCACCAGTGACCCAGGACCGTGGGGCAATGAGCAGTTCTTC. This sequence joins TRBV24-1 and TRBJ2-1; D not resolved. CDR3 length: 15 amino acids. Germline V gene lookup returns CDR1 KGHDR and CDR2 SFDVKD. Trimming took 4 bases from V and 6 from J, leaving 15 bases between them.

The table lists this clonotype with a count of one. The junction and the germline gene differ at one end; a read error may be behind it. V and J are TRBV7-2 and TRBJ1-6; 8 bases are shared with TRBD1. The CDR3 length is 15 residues. Germline V CDR1 and CDR2: SGHTA, FQGNSA. CDR3 nucleotide sequence: TGTGCCAGCAGCTGGGGACAGGCCGATAATTCACACCTCCAATTT. Protein sequence: CASSWGQADNSHLQF.

This chain connects TRBV2 to TRBJ1-1; D is undetermined. V lost 4 bases and J 1 base, leaving 7 bases between the germline ends. The CDR3 covers 13 residues. Per germline, CDR1 SNHLY and CDR2 FYNNEI. The CDR3 reads CASSVRRNTEAFF. CDR3 sequence (DNA): TGTGCCAGCAGTGTCAGGCGGAACACTGAAGCTTTCTTT.

This sequence joins TRBV6-2 or TRBV6-3 and TRBJ1-2; D is uncertain. The CDR3 is 14 amino acids. The V gene's germline CDR1 is MNHEY and CDR2 SVGEGT. The V end was cut by 0 bases, the J end by 8 bases, with 13 bases between. This CDR3 reads CASSYSGVIEGYTF. The CDR3 DNA reads as TGTGCCAGCAGTTACTCCGGAGTTATCGAAGGCTACACCTTC.

This clonotype has a handful of counts. This chain joins TRBV6-6 and TRBJ2-5, with D possibly TRBD2 on 5 matching bases. The germline V and J ends were trimmed by 2 bases and 5 bases, with 18 bases remaining between them. Germline V gene data show CDR1 as MNHNY and CDR2 as SVGAGI (reference sequence). The length of the CDR3 is 16 residues. This CDR3 is CASSYGRGELGETQYF. The DNA for the CDR3 is TGTGCCAGCAGTTACGGCCGAGGTGAACTAGGGGAGACCCAGTACTTC.